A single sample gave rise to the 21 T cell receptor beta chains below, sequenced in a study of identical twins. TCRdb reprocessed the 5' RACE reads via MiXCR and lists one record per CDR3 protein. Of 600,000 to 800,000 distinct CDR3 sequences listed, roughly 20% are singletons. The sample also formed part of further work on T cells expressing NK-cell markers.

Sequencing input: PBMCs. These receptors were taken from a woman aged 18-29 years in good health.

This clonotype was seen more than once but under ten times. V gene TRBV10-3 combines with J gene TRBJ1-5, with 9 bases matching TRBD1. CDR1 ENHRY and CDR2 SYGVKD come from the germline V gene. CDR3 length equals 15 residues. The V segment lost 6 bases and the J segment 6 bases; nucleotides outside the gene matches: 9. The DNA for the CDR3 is TGTGCCATCAGGGCGGACAGGGGAGAGGGTCAGCCCCAGCATTTT. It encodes CAIRADRGEGQPQHF.

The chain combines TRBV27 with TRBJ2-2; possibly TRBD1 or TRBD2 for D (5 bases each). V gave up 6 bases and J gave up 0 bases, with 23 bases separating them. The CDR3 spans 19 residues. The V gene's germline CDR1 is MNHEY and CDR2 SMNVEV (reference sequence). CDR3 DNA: TGTGCCAGCAGACGGGGCAGACTCCCCGCACTCGCGAACACCGGGGAGCTGTTTTTT. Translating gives CASRRGRLPALANTGELFF.

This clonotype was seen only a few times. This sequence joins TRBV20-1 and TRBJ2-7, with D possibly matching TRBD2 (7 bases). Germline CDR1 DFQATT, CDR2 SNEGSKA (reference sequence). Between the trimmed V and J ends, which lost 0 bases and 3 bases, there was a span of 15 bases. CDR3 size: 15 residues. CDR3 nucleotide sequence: TGCAGTGCTAGAGAGGGGGGGGCAGAGAACTACGAGCAGTACTTC. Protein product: CSAREGGAENYEQYF.

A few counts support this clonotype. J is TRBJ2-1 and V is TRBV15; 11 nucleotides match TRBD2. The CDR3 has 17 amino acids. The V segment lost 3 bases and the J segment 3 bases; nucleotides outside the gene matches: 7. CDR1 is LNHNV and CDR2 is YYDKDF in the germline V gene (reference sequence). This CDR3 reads CATSSAAGLADYNEQFF. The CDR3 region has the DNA TGTGCCACCAGCAGTGCCGCGGGACTAGCGGACTACAATGAGCAGTTCTTC.

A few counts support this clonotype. CDR3 in amino acids: CSARVKGGISGNTIYF. DNA of the CDR3: TGCAGTGCTAGAGTAAAAGGGGGCATCTCTGGAAACACCATATATTTT. V is TRBV20-1 and J is TRBJ1-3, with 7 positions matching TRBD1. Germline values: CDR1 DFQATT, CDR2 SNEGSKA (reference sequence). CDR3 length: 16 residues. V trimming: 1 base; J trimming: 0 bases; junction bases outside the gene matches: 6.

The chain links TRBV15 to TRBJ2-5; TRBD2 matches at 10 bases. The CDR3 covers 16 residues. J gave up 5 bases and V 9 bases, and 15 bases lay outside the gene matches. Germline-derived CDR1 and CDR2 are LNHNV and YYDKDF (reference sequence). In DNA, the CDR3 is TGTGCCACTCAGAGCCAAGCGGGGGGGCCGGGTGAGACCCAGTACTTC. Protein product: CATQSQAGGPGETQYF.

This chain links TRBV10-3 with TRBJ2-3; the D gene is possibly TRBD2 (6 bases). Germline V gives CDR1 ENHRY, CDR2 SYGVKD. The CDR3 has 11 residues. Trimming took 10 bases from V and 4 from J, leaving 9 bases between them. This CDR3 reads CATTSADTQYF. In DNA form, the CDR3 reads TGTGCCACGACTAGTGCAGATACGCAGTATTTT.

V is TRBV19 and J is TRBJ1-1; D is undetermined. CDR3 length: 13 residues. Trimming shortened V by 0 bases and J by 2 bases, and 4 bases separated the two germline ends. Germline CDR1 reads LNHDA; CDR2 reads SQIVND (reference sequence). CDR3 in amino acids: CASSIDFNTEAFF. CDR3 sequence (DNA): TGTGCCAGTAGTATAGATTTTAACACTGAAGCTTTCTTT.

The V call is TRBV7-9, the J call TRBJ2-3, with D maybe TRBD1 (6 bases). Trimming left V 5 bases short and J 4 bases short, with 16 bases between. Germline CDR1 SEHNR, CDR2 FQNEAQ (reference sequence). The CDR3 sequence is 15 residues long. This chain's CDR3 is CASSPVGDNSDTQYF. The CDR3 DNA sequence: TGTGCCAGCAGCCCAGTGGGGGACAATTCAGATACGCAGTATTTT.

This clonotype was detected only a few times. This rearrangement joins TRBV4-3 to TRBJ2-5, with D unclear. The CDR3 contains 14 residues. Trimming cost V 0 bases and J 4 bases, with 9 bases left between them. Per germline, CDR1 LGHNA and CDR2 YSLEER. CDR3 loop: CASSQDRTVETQYF. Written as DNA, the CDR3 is TGCGCCAGCAGCCAAGATCGGACCGTAGAGACCCAGTACTTC.

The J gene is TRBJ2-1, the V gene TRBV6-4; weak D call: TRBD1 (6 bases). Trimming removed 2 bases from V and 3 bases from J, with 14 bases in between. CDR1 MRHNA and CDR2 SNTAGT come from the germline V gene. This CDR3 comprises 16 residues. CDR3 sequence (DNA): TGTGCCAGCAGTGACGGATCGATACAGGGCTACAATGAGCAGTTCTTC. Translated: CASSDGSIQGYNEQFF.

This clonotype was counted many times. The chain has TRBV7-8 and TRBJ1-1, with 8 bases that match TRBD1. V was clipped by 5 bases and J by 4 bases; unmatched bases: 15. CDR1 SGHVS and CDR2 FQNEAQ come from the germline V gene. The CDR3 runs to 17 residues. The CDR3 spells CASSNIDRGRGATEAFF. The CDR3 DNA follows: TGTGCCAGCAGCAACATCGACAGGGGTAGAGGGGCCACTGAAGCTTTCTTT.

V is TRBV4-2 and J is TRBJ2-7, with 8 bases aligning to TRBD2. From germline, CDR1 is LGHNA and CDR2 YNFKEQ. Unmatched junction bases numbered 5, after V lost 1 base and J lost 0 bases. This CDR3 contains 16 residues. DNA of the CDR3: TGTGCCAGCAGCCAAGCAGCGGGGGATAGCTCCTACGAGCAGTACTTC. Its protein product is CASSQAAGDSSYEQYF.

The CDR3 region is CASSLALEDTQYF. Here the CDR3 DNA reads TGCGCCAGCAGCTTGGCTTTGGAAGATACGCAGTATTTT. The rearrangement links TRBV5-1 to TRBJ2-3; no clear D. Trimming removed 0 bases from V and 5 bases from J, with 7 bases in between. CDR1 and CDR2 from the germline V gene are SGHRS and YFSETQ. The CDR3 length is 13 residues.

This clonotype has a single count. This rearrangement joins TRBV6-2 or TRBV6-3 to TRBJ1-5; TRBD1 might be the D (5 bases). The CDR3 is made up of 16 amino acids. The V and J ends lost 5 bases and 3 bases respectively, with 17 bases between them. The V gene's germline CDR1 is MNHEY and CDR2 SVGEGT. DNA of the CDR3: TGTGCCAGCAGTCAAAAGCAGGGTGTCTTCAATCAGCCCCAGCATTTT. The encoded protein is CASSQKQGVFNQPQHF.

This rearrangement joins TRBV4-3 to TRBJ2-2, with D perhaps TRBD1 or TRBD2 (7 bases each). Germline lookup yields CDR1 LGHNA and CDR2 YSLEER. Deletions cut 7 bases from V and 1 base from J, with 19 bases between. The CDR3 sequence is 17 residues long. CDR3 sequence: CASTSDREGMNTGELFF. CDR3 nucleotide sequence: TGCGCCAGCACCTCCGACAGGGAGGGTATGAACACCGGGGAGCTGTTTTTT.

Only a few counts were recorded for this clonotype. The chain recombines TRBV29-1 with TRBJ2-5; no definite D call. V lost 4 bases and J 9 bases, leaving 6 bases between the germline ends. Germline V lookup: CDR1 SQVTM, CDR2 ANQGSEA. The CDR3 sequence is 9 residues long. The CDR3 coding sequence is TGCAGCGTTGGGTTGGCCCAGTACTTC. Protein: CSVGLAQYF.

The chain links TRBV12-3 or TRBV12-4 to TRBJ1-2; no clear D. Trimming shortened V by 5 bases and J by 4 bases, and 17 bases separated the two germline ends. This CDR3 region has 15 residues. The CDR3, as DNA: TGTGCCAGCAGTGATGTCCTTGGACGGTCCTATGGCTACACCTTC. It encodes CASSDVLGRSYGYTF.

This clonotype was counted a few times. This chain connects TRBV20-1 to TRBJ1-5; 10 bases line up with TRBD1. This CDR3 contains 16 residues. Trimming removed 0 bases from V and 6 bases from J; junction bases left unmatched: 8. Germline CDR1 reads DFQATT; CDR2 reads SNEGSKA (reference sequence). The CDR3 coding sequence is TGCAGTGCTAGAGATCTTAGGACAGGGGGTGTTCAGCCCCAGCATTTT. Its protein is CSARDLRTGGVQPQHF.

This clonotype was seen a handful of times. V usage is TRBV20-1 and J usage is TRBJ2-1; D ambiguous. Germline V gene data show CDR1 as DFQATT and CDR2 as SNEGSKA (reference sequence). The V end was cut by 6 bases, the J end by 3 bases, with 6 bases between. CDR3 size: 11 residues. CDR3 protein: CSAEIYNEQFF. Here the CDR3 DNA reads TGCAGTGCAGAAATCTACAATGAGCAGTTCTTC.

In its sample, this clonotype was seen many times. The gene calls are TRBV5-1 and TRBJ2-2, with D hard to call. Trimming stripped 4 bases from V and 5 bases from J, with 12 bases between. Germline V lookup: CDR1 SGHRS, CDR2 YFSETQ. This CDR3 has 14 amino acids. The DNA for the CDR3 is TGCGCCAGCAGCCGGCCGGACCGGACCGGGGAGCTGTTTTTT. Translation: CASSRPDRTGELFF.